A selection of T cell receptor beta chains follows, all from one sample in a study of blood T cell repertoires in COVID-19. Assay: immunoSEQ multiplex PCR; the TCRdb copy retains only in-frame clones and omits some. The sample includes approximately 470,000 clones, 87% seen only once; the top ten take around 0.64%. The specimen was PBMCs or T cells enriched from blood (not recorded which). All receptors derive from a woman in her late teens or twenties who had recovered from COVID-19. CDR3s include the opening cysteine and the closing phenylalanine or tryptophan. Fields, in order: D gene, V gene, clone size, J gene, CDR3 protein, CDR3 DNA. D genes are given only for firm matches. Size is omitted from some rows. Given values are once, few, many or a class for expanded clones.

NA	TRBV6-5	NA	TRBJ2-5	CASSPNYSGLETQYF	TGTGCCAGCAGTCCCAATTATAGCGGACTAGAGACCCAGTACTTC
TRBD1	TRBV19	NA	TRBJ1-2	CASSIARGGQGNYGYTF	TGTGCCAGTAGTATAGCCCGCGGAGGACAGGGTAACTATGGCTACACCTTC
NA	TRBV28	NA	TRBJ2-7	CASSLLTGSYEQYF	TGTGCCAGCAGTTTATTAACAGGTTCCTACGAGCAGTACTTC
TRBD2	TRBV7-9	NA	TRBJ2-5	CASSPRTSGKETQYF	TGTGCCAGCAGCCCTCGGACTAGCGGCAAAGAGACCCAGTACTTC
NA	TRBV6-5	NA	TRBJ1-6	CASRGRDYNSPLHF	TGTGCCAGCAGGGGCAGGGACTATAATTCACCCCTCCACTTT
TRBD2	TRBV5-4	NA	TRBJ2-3	CASSPPGLRRTDTQYF	TGTGCCAGCAGCCCCCCGGGACTAAGGAGGACAGATACGCAGTATTTT
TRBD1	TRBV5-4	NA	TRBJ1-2	CASSRARDRALSNYGYTF	TGTGCCAGCAGCCGAGCTCGGGACAGGGCCTTAAGCAACTATGGCTACACCTTC
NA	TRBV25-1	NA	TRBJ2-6	CASSDRGGSGANVLTF	TGTGCCAGCAGTGATCGGGGTGGCTCTGGGGCCAACGTCCTGACTTTC
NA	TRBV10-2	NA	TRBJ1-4	CASKRQESNEKLFF	TGCGCCAGCAAACGGCAGGAATCTAATGAAAAACTGTTTTTT
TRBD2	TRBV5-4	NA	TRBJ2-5	CASSSKVGGGAETQYF	TGTGCCAGCAGCTCGAAAGTGGGCGGGGGGGCAGAGACCCAGTACTTC
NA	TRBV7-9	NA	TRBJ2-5	CASSLGPGVGETQYF	TGTGCCAGCAGCTTAGGTCCAGGGGTTGGAGAGACCCAGTACTTC
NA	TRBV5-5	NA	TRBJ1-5	CASSLGNGDQPQHF	TGTGCCAGCAGCTTGGGTAATGGAGATCAGCCCCAGCATTTT
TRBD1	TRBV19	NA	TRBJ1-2	CASSITGDTGYTF	TGTGCCAGTAGTATAACAGGGGATACTGGCTACACCTTC
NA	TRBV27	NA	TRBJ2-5	CASSFSTGQETQYF	TGTGCCAGCAGTTTCTCGACAGGACAAGAGACCCAGTACTTC
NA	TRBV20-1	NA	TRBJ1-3	CSAQRENTIYF	TGCAGTGCCCAGAGGGAAAACACCATATATTTT
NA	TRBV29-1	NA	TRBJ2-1	CSVESGNEQFF	TGCAGCGTTGAATCCGGGAATGAGCAGTTCTTC
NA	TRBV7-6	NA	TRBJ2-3	CASSLGSRGGVGTDTQYF	TGTGCCAGCAGCTTAGGAAGTCGAGGCGGGGTCGGCACAGATACGCAGTATTTT
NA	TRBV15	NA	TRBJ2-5	CATTPGYQETQYF	TGTGCCACCACACCCGGGTACCAAGAGACCCAGTACTTC
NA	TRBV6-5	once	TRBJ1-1	CASSYSDGGDTEAFF	TGTGCCAGCAGTTACTCGGACGGGGGGGACACTGAAGCTTTCTTT
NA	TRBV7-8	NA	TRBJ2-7	CASSLGQAAYEQYF	TGTGCCAGCAGCTTAGGACAGGCCGCCTACGAGCAGTACTTC
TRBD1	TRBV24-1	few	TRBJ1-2	CATSDSTGGNYGYTF	TGTGCCACCAGTGATTCGACAGGGGGCAACTATGGCTACACCTTC
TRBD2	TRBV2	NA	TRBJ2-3	CASSLSGGGTDTQYF	TGTGCCAGCAGTCTTAGCGGGGGCGGCACAGATACGCAGTATTTT
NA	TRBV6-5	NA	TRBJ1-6	CASSPRDRISPLHF	TGTGCCAGCAGTCCGCGAGACAGGATTTCACCCCTCCACTTT
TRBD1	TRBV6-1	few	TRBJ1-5	CASSETGGQPQHF	TGTGCCAGCAGTGAGACAGGGGGTCAGCCCCAGCATTTT
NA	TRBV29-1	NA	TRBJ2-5	CSVGGRQAETQYF	TGCAGCGTTGGTGGGAGACAGGCGGAGACCCAGTACTTC
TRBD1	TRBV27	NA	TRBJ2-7	CASSTYRDRGWQYF	TGTGCCAGCAGTACCTACCGGGACAGGGGGTGGCAGTACTTC
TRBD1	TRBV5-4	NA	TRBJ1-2	CASSSGQGHYGYTF	TGTGCCAGCAGCTCAGGACAGGGGCACTATGGCTACACCTTC
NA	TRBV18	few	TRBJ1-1	CASSPLRGREGNTEAFF	TGTGCCAGCTCACCCCTTAGGGGCCGGGAGGGGAACACTGAAGCTTTCTTT
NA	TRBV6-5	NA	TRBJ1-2	CASILQGGNGYTF	TGTGCCAGCATCCTACAGGGCGGCAATGGCTACACCTTC
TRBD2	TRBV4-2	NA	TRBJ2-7	CASSQDISGGEQYF	TGTGCCAGCAGCCAAGATATTAGCGGGGGGGAGCAGTACTTC
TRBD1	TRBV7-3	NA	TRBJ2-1	CASSLARDSNEQFF	TGTGCCAGCAGCTTAGCCCGGGACAGCAATGAGCAGTTCTTC
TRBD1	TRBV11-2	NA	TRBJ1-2	CASSLARTGGDGYTF	TGTGCCAGCAGCTTAGCTAGGACAGGGGGCGATGGCTACACCTTC
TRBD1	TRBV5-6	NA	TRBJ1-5	CASSSDRGGNQPQHF	TGTGCCAGCAGCTCGGACAGGGGAGGCAATCAGCCCCAGCATTTT
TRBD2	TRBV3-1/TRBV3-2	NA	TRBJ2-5	CASSRGVPPQETQYF	TGTGCCAGCAGTCGGGGGGTGCCACCCCAAGAGACCCAGTACTTC
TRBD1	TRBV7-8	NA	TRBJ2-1	CASSQDRVGNEQFF	TGTGCCAGCAGCCAGGACAGGGTAGGCAATGAGCAGTTCTTC
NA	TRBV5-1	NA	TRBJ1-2	CASSPQTAGDGYTF	TGCGCCAGCAGCCCCCAGACCGCCGGGGATGGCTACACCTTC
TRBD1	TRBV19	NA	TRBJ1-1	CASSRDSTNTEAFF	TGTGCCAGTAGTCGGGACAGTACGAACACTGAAGCTTTCTTT
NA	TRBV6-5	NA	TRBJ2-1	CASRRQEGEFF	TGTGCCAGCAGGCGCCAGGAGGGAGAATTCTTC
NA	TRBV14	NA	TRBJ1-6	CASSQDLGHLNSPLHF	TGTGCCAGCAGCCAAGACTTGGGGCACCTAAATTCACCCCTCCACTTT
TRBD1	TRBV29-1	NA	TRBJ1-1	CSVGPGTGGTTEAFF	TGCAGCGTCGGTCCCGGGACAGGGGGTACCACTGAAGCTTTCTTT